These T cell receptor beta chains were read from a single sample in a study of long-term antiretroviral therapy in people with HIV. The protocol was immunoSEQ multiplex PCR, while the TCRdb copy is restricted to in-frame clones and leaves out a portion. The top ten hold about a fifth of the sample, which has around 15,000 clones, 77% seen once. Sequencing used unsorted PBMCs, obtained 2.1 years after starting antiretroviral therapy. These receptors were obtained from a man aged 35-49 years with HIV. CDR3s include the opening cysteine and the closing phenylalanine or tryptophan. The order of the fields is J gene, clone size, V gene, D gene, CDR3 DNA, CDR3 protein. D genes are given only for firm matches. Clone size appears in some rows only: once, few, many, or a class for an expanded clone.

TRBJ1-2 NA TRBV5-1 TRBD1 TGCGCCAGCAGCTTCGGACAGGGGGAGGGCTATGGCTACACCTTC CASSFGQGEGYGYTF
TRBJ2-6 NA TRBV11-2 NA TGTGCCAGCAGCTTAGAACCGGCCAACGTCCTGACTTTC CASSLEPANVLTF
TRBJ2-7 NA TRBV30 NA TGTGCCTGGGCGGACGGAAGCTCCTACGAGCAGTACTTC CAWADGSSYEQYF
TRBJ2-2 once TRBV29-1 NA TGCAGCGTTGAAGTGATAGTCACCGGGGAGCTGTTTTTT CSVEVIVTGELFF
TRBJ2-7 NA TRBV7-9 NA TGTGCCAGCAGCGGAAAACACAGGGTAAATCATAACGAGCAGTACTTC CASSGKHRVNHNEQYF
TRBJ1-1 NA TRBV2 NA TGTGCCAGCGCGGGACAATGGAACACTGAAGCTTTCTTT CASAGQWNTEAFF
TRBJ1-2 NA TRBV6-5 NA TGTGCCAGCAGTTACTCGGGAGAAAACTATGGCTACACCTTC CASSYSGENYGYTF
TRBJ1-6 few TRBV27 NA TGTGCCAGCAGTTTCTGGTGGAATTCACCCCTCCACTTT CASSFWWNSPLHF
TRBJ2-1 once TRBV5-1 TRBD2 TGCGCCAGCGGTCACGGGGGGGCCGCCTACAATGAGCAGTTCTTC CASGHGGAAYNEQFF
TRBJ2-7 NA TRBV19 TRBD1 TGTGCCAGTAGTATGCTTGGACAGGGCTACGAGCAGTACTTC CASSMLGQGYEQYF
TRBJ1-1 NA TRBV7-3 NA TGTGCCAGCAGCTTAGACAGGAACACTGAAGCTTTCTTT CASSLDRNTEAFF
TRBJ2-7 NA TRBV10-3 TRBD1 TGTGCCATCAGCCCACCGGGACAGTTACCCTACGAGCAGTACTTC CAISPPGQLPYEQYF
TRBJ1-2 NA TRBV7-9 TRBD1 TGTGCCAGCAGCCTAGGACAGGGCAGCGGCTACACCTTC CASSLGQGSGYTF
TRBJ1-2 NA TRBV2 TRBD1 TGTGCCAGCAGTGTTGTAGGGACAGGGGGCTATGGCTACACCTTC CASSVVGTGGYGYTF
TRBJ1-1 few TRBV15 NA TGTGCCACCAGCAGAGATCCCACTATGAACACTGAAGCTTTCTTT CATSRDPTMNTEAFF
TRBJ1-5 NA TRBV13 TRBD1 TGTGCCAGCAGTCGAGGACAGGGGGTTCAGCCCCAGCATTTT CASSRGQGVQPQHF
TRBJ1-4 once TRBV5-5 TRBD1 TGTGCCAGCAGCTTGAGGGACAGGGGAGATGAAAAACTGTTTTTT CASSLRDRGDEKLFF
TRBJ1-6 NA TRBV7-2 NA TGTGCCAGCAGCTTAGGGCCTCAGGTCCCAAGCTCACCCCTCCACTTT CASSLGPQVPSSPLHF
TRBJ2-7 NA TRBV7-2 NA TGTGCCAGCAGTTCCTCCTTCCAGCAGTACTTC CASSSSFQQYF
TRBJ2-4 few TRBV5-4 NA TGTGCCAGCAGCTTGCAGGGAGCCAAAAACATTCAGTACTTC CASSLQGAKNIQYF
TRBJ1-1 NA TRBV30 NA TGTGCCTGGAGTGTACGGGCGGCCCCCGGAGCTTTCTTT CAWSVRAAPGAFF
TRBJ2-3 NA TRBV7-8 TRBD2 TGTGCCAGCAGCCAAGGGTTTACTAGCGGTTCAGATACGCAGTATTTT CASSQGFTSGSDTQYF
TRBJ1-1 NA TRBV6-1 NA TGTGCCAGCAGCCGCTTGAACACTGAAGCTTTCTTT CASSRLNTEAFF
TRBJ1-6 few TRBV5-1 NA TGCGCCAGCAGCTCCGCAGACAATTCACCCCTCCACTTT CASSSADNSPLHF
TRBJ1-5 NA TRBV27 NA TGTGCCAGCAGTTTCGGGCTGAGCAATCAGCCCCAGCATTTT CASSFGLSNQPQHF
TRBJ1-2 NA TRBV30 TRBD1 TGTGCCTGGGGGGACAGGGCATTTTCTAACTATGGCTACACCTTC CAWGDRAFSNYGYTF
TRBJ1-5 NA TRBV7-8 TRBD1 TGTGCCAGCAGCTTAACGGCCGGGACAGGGTCCTATAGCAATCAGCCCCAGCATTTT CASSLTAGTGSYSNQPQHF
TRBJ1-1 once TRBV6-5 NA TGTGCCAGCAGTTACTCGTATCCAGGGGCGAACACTGAAGCTTTCTTT CASSYSYPGANTEAFF
TRBJ2-7 NA TRBV27 NA TGTGCCAGCAGTTTATCTTCCCCCTACGAGCAGTACTTC CASSLSSPYEQYF
TRBJ2-3 once TRBV11-2 TRBD2 TGTGCCAGCAGCTTTAGCGGGGGGGCGTTTTGGGACACAGATACGCAGTATTTT CASSFSGGAFWDTDTQYF
TRBJ1-1 NA TRBV15 NA TGTGCCACCAGCAGAGATACAGGCTACAACACTGAAGCTTTCTTT CATSRDTGYNTEAFF
TRBJ2-7 NA TRBV5-8 NA TGTGCCAGCAGCCCTCCCGGTAGCTGGGACGAGCAGTACTTC CASSPPGSWDEQYF
TRBJ1-5 NA TRBV10-3 TRBD1 TGTGCCGTGGGACAGGGGTATGATCAGCCCCAGCATTTT CAVGQGYDQPQHF
TRBJ2-7 NA TRBV6-1 NA TGTGCCAGCAATTATTCCCCAATGGGCGAGCAGTACTTC CASNYSPMGEQYF
TRBJ1-5 once TRBV7-9 TRBD1 TGTGCCAGCAGCAAAACCGGGACAGGGGGTAATTGGGACAATCAGCCCCAGCATTTT CASSKTGTGGNWDNQPQHF
TRBJ1-5 NA TRBV7-8 NA TGTGCCAGCAGCCTATCGACAGTGAGCAATCAGCCCCAGCATTTT CASSLSTVSNQPQHF
TRBJ1-4 once TRBV11-2 TRBD1 TGTGGAGGGGGCCATGATGAAAAACTGTTTTTT CGGGHDEKLFF
TRBJ2-1 NA TRBV6-6 TRBD2 TGTGCCAGCAGTTTCGGGACTAGCGAGGGTAATGAGCAGTTCTTC CASSFGTSEGNEQFF
TRBJ2-7 NA TRBV5-3 NA TGTGCCAGAAGCTTCAGACGGCTTATCTCCTACGAGCAGTACTTC CARSFRRLISYEQYF
TRBJ1-1 NA TRBV30 NA TGTGCCTGGGCTCCGGGGACACCCGAGGGTGAAGCTTTCTTT CAWAPGTPEGEAFF
TRBJ2-2 NA TRBV7-2 NA TGTGCCAGCAGCTTAGGTTACTTGGCCGGGGAGCTGTTTTTT CASSLGYLAGELFF
TRBJ1-1 few TRBV6-5 NA TGTGCCAGCAGTTTGGGACAAAACACTGAAGCTTTCTTT CASSLGQNTEAFF
TRBJ1-2 NA TRBV28 NA TGTGCCAGCAGTTTGGGCGGCTCTAACTATGGCTACACCTTC CASSLGGSNYGYTF
TRBJ2-5 NA TRBV2 TRBD2 TGTGCCAGCAGTGAAATGACTAGCGGGGGGCGAGAGACCCAGTACTTC CASSEMTSGGRETQYF
TRBJ1-1 NA TRBV23-1 NA TGCGCCAGCAGTCGAAGGGGTTGGGAAGTCAACACTGAAGCTTTCTTT CASSRRGWEVNTEAFF
TRBJ2-1 NA TRBV11-3 TRBD2 TGTGCCAGCAGTCTTAGCGGGGGATCTTCCTACAATGAGCAGTTCTTC CASSLSGGSSYNEQFF
TRBJ1-6 NA TRBV10-3 TRBD1 TGTGCCATCAGTTTGACAGGGCTAAATTCACCCCTCCACTTT CAISLTGLNSPLHF
TRBJ2-4 NA TRBV30 NA TGTGCCTGGAGTCCATTAGTGCCGGCGGGTATTCAGTACTTC CAWSPLVPAGIQYF
TRBJ2-1 NA TRBV5-1 NA TGCGCCAGCAGCTTGGTGATCAGGAGCTCCTACAATGAGCAGTTCTTC CASSLVIRSSYNEQFF
TRBJ1-1 NA TRBV30 NA TGTGCCTGGAGTGTACTGGGGTCTACTGAAGCTTTCTTT CAWSVLGSTEAFF
TRBJ1-1 NA TRBV5-1 NA TGCGCCAGCAGCTTCGCGGAGAACACTGAAGCTTTCTTT CASSFAENTEAFF
TRBJ2-3 NA TRBV11-1 TRBD2 TGTGCCAGCAGCTTAGGGTGGACTAGGACGATCGCAGATACGCAGTATTTT CASSLGWTRTIADTQYF
TRBJ2-3 NA TRBV5-1 NA TGCGCCAGCAGCTTTAGCCCCGCAGGGCCCGGCACAGATACGCAGTATTTT CASSFSPAGPGTDTQYF
TRBJ2-1 NA TRBV30 NA TGTGCCTGGCGGAGTTACAATGAGCAGTTCTTC CAWRSYNEQFF
TRBJ1-2 NA TRBV11-2 TRBD1 TGTGCCAGCAGCTTAGCGGGACAGGGGGCGGGTGGCTACACCTTC CASSLAGQGAGGYTF
TRBJ1-5 NA TRBV19 TRBD1 TGTGCCAGTAGTGGGGGACAGGACAATCAGCCCCAGCATTTT CASSGGQDNQPQHF
TRBJ1-4 NA TRBV30 NA TGTGCCTGGAGTGTAATACAGCGTGAAAAACTGTTTTTT CAWSVIQREKLFF
TRBJ2-5 NA TRBV28 NA TGTGCCAGCAGTCCCGGGCTGGAGGAGACCCAGTACTTC CASSPGLEETQYF
TRBJ1-1 NA TRBV14 TRBD1 TGTGCCAGCAGCCAAGAGTTTACAGGGGGAATGAACACTGAAGCTTTCTTT CASSQEFTGGMNTEAFF